A selection of T cell receptor beta chains follows, all from one sample in a study of blood T cell repertoires in COVID-19. Produced via immunoSEQ multiplex PCR; TCRdb's table is partial and in-frame only. The data show tens of thousands of clones, 65% to 90% seen once. Sequenced: peripheral blood. The receptors here all came from a middle-aged man with COVID-19, enrolled during active disease. The CDR3 runs from the conserved cysteine through the conserved F or W. The order of the fields is D gene, J gene, clone size, V gene, CDR3 DNA, CDR3 protein. The D gene is left open where the match is weak. Clone sizes are given selectively: once, few, many, or a class where the clone is expanded.

TRBD1	TRBJ1-5	.	TRBV30	TGTGCCTGGAGAAAAGGGACAGGGGGGAATCAGCCCCAGCATTTT	CAWRKGTGGNQPQHF
TRBD1	TRBJ1-6	.	TRBV7-9	TGTGCCAGCAGTGGGGGGACAGGGAATAATTCACCCCTCCACTTT	CASSGGTGNNSPLHF
TRBD1	TRBJ1-6	few	TRBV19	TGTGCCAGTAGTTTCGAGACAGGGGTAGGTTCACCCCTCCACTTT	CASSFETGVGSPLHF
.	TRBJ1-3	.	TRBV9	TGTGCCAGCAGCGCCCTTTTAGGCGCAGGAGGAAACACCATATATTTT	CASSALLGAGGNTIYF
.	TRBJ1-1	.	TRBV27	TGTGCCAGCAGTTTAATACAGGGCGCTTTAATGAACACTGAAGCTTTCTTT	CASSLIQGALMNTEAFF
TRBD1	TRBJ2-7	.	TRBV18	TGTGCCAGCTCACGGGACAGGTCCTACGAGCAGTACTTC	CASSRDRSYEQYF
.	TRBJ2-2	.	TRBV12-3/TRBV12-4	TGTGCCAGCAGCCATGGACAAGGGGCCGAGCTGTTTTTT	CASSHGQGAELFF
TRBD1	TRBJ1-2	.	TRBV3-1/TRBV3-2	TGTGCCAGCAGTCAAGGACAGGGAAATGGCTACACCTTC	CASSQGQGNGYTF
.	TRBJ2-5	.	TRBV3-1/TRBV3-2	TGTGCCAGCAGCCAACTGGGCGGGCGCCAAGAGACCCAGTACTTC	CASSQLGGRQETQYF
TRBD1	TRBJ1-5	.	TRBV3-1/TRBV3-2	TGTGCCAGCAAACAGGGGCTCGGCAATCAGCCCCAGCATTTT	CASKQGLGNQPQHF